The clone carrying this T cell receptor beta chain has only a few counts. As yet, its antigen is unknown. This specimen belongs to a study of CD8 T cells in ankylosing spondylitis. TCRdb passed the 5' RACE reads through MiXCR, listing each CDR3 protein once. The sample holds 800,000 to 900,000 distinct CDR3 sequences, about an eighth seen once. Study observations and caveats: Seemingly distinctive of ankylosing spondylitis blood was a TCR beta motif formed by eight highly homologous variants.

Germline assignment: CDR1 SGHRS and CDR2 YFSETQ. V was pared by 0 bases and J by 0 bases, with 10 bases between. The CDR3 consists of 17 residues. The chain has TRBV5-1 and TRBJ2-6; TRBD1 or TRBD2 may be the D gene (5 bases each). The source of this sequence is a male donor with ankylosing spondylitis. Material: blood, either unsorted or a sorted T cell fraction (not recorded which). CDR3: CASSLASGSSGANVLTF. DNA for the CDR3: TGCGCCAGCAGCTTGGCTTCAGGGAGCTCTGGGGCCAACGTCCTGACTTTC.